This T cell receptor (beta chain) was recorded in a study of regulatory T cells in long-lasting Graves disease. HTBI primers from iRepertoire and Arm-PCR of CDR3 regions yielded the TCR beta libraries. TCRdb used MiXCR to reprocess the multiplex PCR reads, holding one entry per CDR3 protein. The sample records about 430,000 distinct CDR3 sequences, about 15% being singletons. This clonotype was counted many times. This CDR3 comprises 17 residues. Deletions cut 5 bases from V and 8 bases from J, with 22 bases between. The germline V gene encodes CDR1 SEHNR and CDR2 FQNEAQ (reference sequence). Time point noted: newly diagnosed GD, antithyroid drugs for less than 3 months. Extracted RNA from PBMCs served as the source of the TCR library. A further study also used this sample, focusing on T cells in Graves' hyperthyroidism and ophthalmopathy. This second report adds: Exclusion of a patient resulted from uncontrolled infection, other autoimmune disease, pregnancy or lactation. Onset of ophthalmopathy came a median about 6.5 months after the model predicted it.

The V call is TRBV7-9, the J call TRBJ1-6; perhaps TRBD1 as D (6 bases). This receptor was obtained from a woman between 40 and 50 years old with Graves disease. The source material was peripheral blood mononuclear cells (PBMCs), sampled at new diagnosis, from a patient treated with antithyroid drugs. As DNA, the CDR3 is TGTGCCAGCAGCCCCCAGCTAGTGAAGGGGGTTTATTCACCCCTCCACTTT. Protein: CASSPQLVKGVYSPLHF.